This T cell receptor (beta chain) was recorded in a study of shared clonotypes between healthy human individuals. Sequenced by immunoSEQ multiplex PCR; TCRdb stores in-frame clones only, minus some. This table has over 800,000 clones, 92% appearing once. Of note for this clone: Its specificity is not known.

Study results and limitations: Rarefaction exposed incomplete sorted-subset sequencing despite large depth. The researchers took only blood, and tissue repertoires probably look different. All-four-donor shared clonotypes had higher generation probabilities than non-shared clonotypes did.

Naive CD8 cells, CD45RO-negative and positively selected for CCR7, excluded terminally differentiated effector memory CD45RA+ cells. The study drew its donors from healthy HIV-negative adults without recent acute infections or vaccinations. The receptor's source is a man between 25 and 39 years old in good health. Sequencing was performed on naive CD8+ T cells sorted from blood.

For the CDR3, the DNA is TGTGCCAGCAGTTACTCGATAGTGCGGGAGGAATACGAGCAGTACTTC. It translates to CASSYSIVREEYEQYF. The V gene is TRBV6-6, the J gene TRBJ2-7, with 8 bases lining up with TRBD2. The CDR3 sequence is 16 residues long. Germline trimming cut 0 bases from V and 4 bases from J; bases unmatched to any gene: 8. Germline loops: CDR1 MNHNY, CDR2 SVGAGI (reference sequence).